These T cell receptor beta chains were read from a single sample in a study of T cells in Graves' hyperthyroidism and ophthalmopathy. MiXCR, applied by TCRdb to the multiplex PCR reads, yields one record per CDR3 protein. The sample lists some 500,000 distinct CDR3 sequences, approximately 16% occurring once. The specimen was blood. All receptors come from a woman in her thirties with Graves' ophthalmopathy. The CDR3 runs from the conserved cysteine through the conserved F or W. D genes are given only for firm matches. Where a row states a size, it is once, few, many or the class of an expanded clone; other rows omit it.

J gene: TRBJ2-7
V gene: TRBV15
clone size: many
D gene: NA
CDR3 DNA: TGTGCCACCAGCAGCCAACGGGGATCCTACGAGCAGTACTTC
CDR3 protein: CATSSQRGSYEQYF

J gene: TRBJ2-1
V gene: TRBV24-1
clone size: NA
D gene: TRBD1
CDR3 DNA: TGTGCCACCAGGGCCGGGACAGGGGGCGAGTATGAGCAGTTCTTC
CDR3 protein: CATRAGTGGEYEQFF

J gene: TRBJ2-3
V gene: TRBV18
clone size: many
D gene: NA
CDR3 DNA: TGTGCCAGCTCACCTCTCCCCGGGACAGATACGCAGTATTTT
CDR3 protein: CASSPLPGTDTQYF

J gene: TRBJ2-3
V gene: TRBV7-9
clone size: many
D gene: TRBD1
CDR3 DNA: TGTGCCAGCAGCCGCGACAGGGGATCGGATACGCAGTATTTT
CDR3 protein: CASSRDRGSDTQYF

J gene: TRBJ2-5
V gene: TRBV5-4
clone size: few
D gene: TRBD1
CDR3 DNA: TGTGCCAGCAGCTATGTGGGGGACAGCTCGTGGTTAGAGACCCAGTACTTC
CDR3 protein: CASSYVGDSSWLETQYF

J gene: TRBJ2-1
V gene: TRBV29-1
clone size: NA
D gene: TRBD2
CDR3 DNA: TGCAGCGTTGAATTGGGGCGACTAGCGGAATACAATGAGCAGTTCTTC
CDR3 protein: CSVELGRLAEYNEQFF

J gene: TRBJ2-1
V gene: TRBV7-2
clone size: many
D gene: NA
CDR3 DNA: TGTGCCAGCAGCCTACTCAGACTTGACAATGAGCAGTTCTTC
CDR3 protein: CASSLLRLDNEQFF

J gene: TRBJ1-2
V gene: TRBV18
clone size: NA
D gene: NA
CDR3 DNA: TGTGCCAGCTCAGGAGGGACCCCAGCTAACTATGGCTACACCTTC
CDR3 protein: CASSGGTPANYGYTF

J gene: TRBJ2-6
V gene: TRBV5-1
clone size: few
D gene: TRBD2
CDR3 DNA: TGCGCCAGCAGCTTGGGGCTAGCGGACTCTGGGGCCAACGTCCTGACTTTC
CDR3 protein: CASSLGLADSGANVLTF

J gene: TRBJ2-1
V gene: TRBV28
clone size: NA
D gene: TRBD2
CDR3 DNA: TGTGCCAGCAGTTGGGGACTAGCGGGAGATTGGGATGAGCAGTTCTTC
CDR3 protein: CASSWGLAGDWDEQFF

J gene: TRBJ2-3
V gene: TRBV20-1
clone size: many
D gene: NA
CDR3 DNA: TGCAGTGCATCCTTCCATGTGTTGAGGGGAGATACGCAGTATTTT
CDR3 protein: CSASFHVLRGDTQYF

J gene: TRBJ2-2
V gene: TRBV28
clone size: NA
D gene: TRBD2
CDR3 DNA: TGTGCCAGCAGTTTTCGGCTAGCGGGAGGAGTCGGGGAGCTGTTTTTT
CDR3 protein: CASSFRLAGGVGELFF

J gene: TRBJ2-7
V gene: TRBV27
clone size: few
D gene: NA
CDR3 DNA: TGTGCCAGCAACGGACAGAACCAACCCTACGAGCAGTACTTC
CDR3 protein: CASNGQNQPYEQYF

J gene: TRBJ1-2
V gene: TRBV7-9
clone size: many
D gene: TRBD1
CDR3 DNA: TGTGCCAGCAGCTTAACAGGGGGCGAGAAGAATGGCTACACCTTC
CDR3 protein: CASSLTGGEKNGYTF

J gene: TRBJ1-1
V gene: TRBV27
clone size: NA
D gene: NA
CDR3 DNA: TGTGCCAGCAGTTTATCAGGCAGTTCAACTGAAGCTTTCTTT
CDR3 protein: CASSLSGSSTEAFF

J gene: TRBJ2-4
V gene: TRBV6-2/TRBV6-3
clone size: NA
D gene: NA
CDR3 DNA: TGTTCCAGCAACCTTTCCGGGATCCAGGGGATTCAGTACTTC
CDR3 protein: CSSNLSGIQGIQYF

J gene: TRBJ1-1
V gene: TRBV7-8
clone size: NA
D gene: NA
CDR3 DNA: TGTGCCAGCAGCTCTTGGGGGGAACCGAACACTGAAGCTTTCTTT
CDR3 protein: CASSSWGEPNTEAFF

J gene: TRBJ1-3
V gene: TRBV15
clone size: NA
D gene: NA
CDR3 DNA: TGTGCCACCGAGGAGGGAACAGGGACTGGAAACACCATATATTTT
CDR3 protein: CATEEGTGTGNTIYF

J gene: TRBJ1-5
V gene: TRBV2
clone size: few
D gene: NA
CDR3 DNA: TGTGCCAGCAATTCGAAGGGGTGGGGCAATCAGCCCCAGCATTTT
CDR3 protein: CASNSKGWGNQPQHF

J gene: TRBJ2-3
V gene: TRBV4-3
clone size: many
D gene: TRBD1
CDR3 DNA: TGCGCCAGCAGCCAAACCCGGACAGGGGGCAGCACAGATACGCAGTATTTT
CDR3 protein: CASSQTRTGGSTDTQYF

J gene: TRBJ2-7
V gene: TRBV4-3
clone size: NA
D gene: TRBD2
CDR3 DNA: TGCGCCAGCAGCCAAGATCGGCCCTGGGGACTAGCGGGAGTTGGGTCCTACGAGCAGTACTTC
CDR3 protein: CASSQDRPWGLAGVGSYEQYF

J gene: TRBJ1-3
V gene: TRBV6-9
clone size: NA
D gene: NA
CDR3 DNA: TGTGCCAGCAGTTATCAGCAGGGTTGGGGAAACACCATATATTTT
CDR3 protein: CASSYQQGWGNTIYF

J gene: TRBJ2-3
V gene: TRBV28
clone size: few
D gene: TRBD1
CDR3 DNA: TGTGCCAGCAGCGGACAGGAGACAGATACGCAGTATTTT
CDR3 protein: CASSGQETDTQYF

J gene: TRBJ1-2
V gene: TRBV6-1
clone size: few
D gene: TRBD1
CDR3 DNA: TGTGCCAGCAGTGACAGGGGGCGGGCCTATGGCTACACCTTC
CDR3 protein: CASSDRGRAYGYTF

J gene: TRBJ2-1
V gene: TRBV20-1
clone size: NA
D gene: NA
CDR3 DNA: TGCAGTGCTAGGACTAGGGCCAATGAGCAGTTCTTC
CDR3 protein: CSARTRANEQFF

J gene: TRBJ2-3
V gene: TRBV20-1
clone size: NA
D gene: TRBD1
CDR3 DNA: TGCAGAGCCGGACCGGGACAGCGAATCACAGATACGCAGTATTTT
CDR3 protein: CRAGPGQRITDTQYF

J gene: TRBJ2-7
V gene: TRBV12-3/TRBV12-4
clone size: few
D gene: TRBD2
CDR3 DNA: TGTGCCAGCAGTGCCCTAGCGGGAGGGCCCCCTTACGAGCAGTACTTC
CDR3 protein: CASSALAGGPPYEQYF

J gene: TRBJ2-1
V gene: TRBV30
clone size: many
D gene: NA
CDR3 DNA: TGTGCCTGGACGGACAACTACAATGAGCAGTTCTTC
CDR3 protein: CAWTDNYNEQFF

J gene: TRBJ2-5
V gene: TRBV7-9
clone size: few
D gene: NA
CDR3 DNA: TGTGCCAGCAGATTTGTCTCGCTGTCTGGGCAAGAGACCCAGTACTTC
CDR3 protein: CASRFVSLSGQETQYF

J gene: TRBJ2-5
V gene: TRBV28
clone size: many
D gene: NA
CDR3 DNA: TGTGCCAGCAGCCCCAGCCGGGGACGGGAGACCCAGTACTTC
CDR3 protein: CASSPSRGRETQYF

J gene: TRBJ2-7
V gene: TRBV12-3/TRBV12-4
clone size: NA
D gene: NA
CDR3 DNA: TGTGCCAGCAGTCCGCAGGCGGCGGGGCCGGTCGACGAGCAGTACTTC
CDR3 protein: CASSPQAAGPVDEQYF

J gene: TRBJ1-1
V gene: TRBV6-1
clone size: many
D gene: NA
CDR3 DNA: TGTGCCAGCAGACAAACCGGGACGGGGAACACTGAAGCTTTCTTT
CDR3 protein: CASRQTGTGNTEAFF

J gene: TRBJ2-3
V gene: TRBV9
clone size: many
D gene: NA
CDR3 DNA: TGTGCCAGCAGCGTAGCAGGGAAGGATACGCAGTATTTT
CDR3 protein: CASSVAGKDTQYF

J gene: TRBJ2-2
V gene: TRBV7-2
clone size: NA
D gene: NA
CDR3 DNA: TGTGCCAGCAACAATAGGGGGGGCTCCACCGGGGAGCTGTTTTTT
CDR3 protein: CASNNRGGSTGELFF

J gene: TRBJ2-1
V gene: TRBV20-1
clone size: few
D gene: TRBD2
CDR3 DNA: TGCAGTGCTAGGGGACTAGCGGGGACGGATGAGCAGTTCTTC
CDR3 protein: CSARGLAGTDEQFF

J gene: TRBJ2-1
V gene: TRBV24-1
clone size: few
D gene: NA
CDR3 DNA: TGTGCCACCAGTGACAACATCCGACAGTTACCTTCCTACAATGAGCAGTTCTTC
CDR3 protein: CATSDNIRQLPSYNEQFF

J gene: TRBJ1-1
V gene: TRBV29-1
clone size: NA
D gene: NA
CDR3 DNA: TGCAGCGTTGTATGGGGTGGGTCGACTGAAGCTTTCTTT
CDR3 protein: CSVVWGGSTEAFF

J gene: TRBJ2-7
V gene: TRBV10-1
clone size: NA
D gene: NA
CDR3 DNA: TGCGCCAGCATCTTAGAAGGGTCGACAGTGGAGGTCGACGAGCAGTACTTC
CDR3 protein: CASILEGSTVEVDEQYF

J gene: TRBJ2-1
V gene: TRBV20-1
clone size: NA
D gene: NA
CDR3 DNA: TGCAGTGCTAGAGATTTCGAGCGAGTCTCCTACAATGAGCAGTTCTTC
CDR3 protein: CSARDFERVSYNEQFF

J gene: TRBJ2-6
V gene: TRBV20-1
clone size: NA
D gene: NA
CDR3 DNA: TGCAGTGCTAGAGATAATTCCGGGGCCAACGTCCTAACTTTC
CDR3 protein: CSARDNSGANVLTF

J gene: TRBJ1-4
V gene: TRBV30
clone size: many
D gene: NA
CDR3 DNA: TGTGCCTGGAGTGTACCTGGGCTTAATGAAAAACTGTTTTTT
CDR3 protein: CAWSVPGLNEKLFF

J gene: TRBJ1-4
V gene: TRBV12-3/TRBV12-4
clone size: NA
D gene: NA
CDR3 DNA: TGTGCCAGCAGGGAGCTTGGCAGGAGGAATGAAAAACTGTTTTTT
CDR3 protein: CASRELGRRNEKLFF

J gene: TRBJ2-1
V gene: TRBV6-5
clone size: few
D gene: NA
CDR3 DNA: TGTGCCAGCAGTTACGAGCTCATGGATTATCAGTTCTTC
CDR3 protein: CASSYELMDYQFF

J gene: TRBJ2-7
V gene: TRBV20-1
clone size: many
D gene: NA
CDR3 DNA: TGCAGTGCTAGAGATTTCCGCCAGACCTACGAGCAGTACTTC
CDR3 protein: CSARDFRQTYEQYF

J gene: TRBJ1-1
V gene: TRBV7-2
clone size: few
D gene: NA
CDR3 DNA: TGTGCCAGCAGCTTTGTCAATACCATGAACACTGAAGCTTTCTTT
CDR3 protein: CASSFVNTMNTEAFF

J gene: TRBJ2-7
V gene: TRBV28
clone size: few
D gene: TRBD2
CDR3 DNA: TGTGCCACCCTGGGACTAGCGAACGCCTACGAGCAGTACTTC
CDR3 protein: CATLGLANAYEQYF

J gene: TRBJ1-1
V gene: TRBV20-1
clone size: NA
D gene: NA
CDR3 DNA: TGCAGTGCTAGGAAACTCGTGGACGGGTGGATGAACACTGAAGCTTTCTTT
CDR3 protein: CSARKLVDGWMNTEAFF

J gene: TRBJ2-4
V gene: TRBV9
clone size: many
D gene: NA
CDR3 DNA: TGTGCCAGCAGCGTGGGAGGGGGCGCATCCAAAAACATTCAGTACTTC
CDR3 protein: CASSVGGGASKNIQYF

J gene: TRBJ2-3
V gene: TRBV6-2/TRBV6-3
clone size: NA
D gene: NA
CDR3 DNA: TGTGCCAGCAGTTACGGACGGGACCCGGCGCCGAATACGCAGTATTTT
CDR3 protein: CASSYGRDPAPNTQYF

J gene: TRBJ2-1
V gene: TRBV30
clone size: many
D gene: TRBD2
CDR3 DNA: TGTGCCTGGACCTCACTAGCGGGATTCTACAATGAGCAGTTCTTC
CDR3 protein: CAWTSLAGFYNEQFF

J gene: TRBJ1-2
V gene: TRBV27
clone size: many
D gene: NA
CDR3 DNA: TGTGCCAGCAGTCATACAGATGACTATGGCTACACCTTC
CDR3 protein: CASSHTDDYGYTF

J gene: TRBJ1-4
V gene: TRBV2
clone size: many
D gene: TRBD1
CDR3 DNA: TGTGCCAGCAGCTCGGACAGGGTGGATGAAAAACTGTTTTTT
CDR3 protein: CASSSDRVDEKLFF

J gene: TRBJ2-5
V gene: TRBV11-2
clone size: few
D gene: NA
CDR3 DNA: TGTGCCAGCAGCGCCCTGGGGGGGGCGCAGCCAGAGACCCAGTACTTC
CDR3 protein: CASSALGGAQPETQYF